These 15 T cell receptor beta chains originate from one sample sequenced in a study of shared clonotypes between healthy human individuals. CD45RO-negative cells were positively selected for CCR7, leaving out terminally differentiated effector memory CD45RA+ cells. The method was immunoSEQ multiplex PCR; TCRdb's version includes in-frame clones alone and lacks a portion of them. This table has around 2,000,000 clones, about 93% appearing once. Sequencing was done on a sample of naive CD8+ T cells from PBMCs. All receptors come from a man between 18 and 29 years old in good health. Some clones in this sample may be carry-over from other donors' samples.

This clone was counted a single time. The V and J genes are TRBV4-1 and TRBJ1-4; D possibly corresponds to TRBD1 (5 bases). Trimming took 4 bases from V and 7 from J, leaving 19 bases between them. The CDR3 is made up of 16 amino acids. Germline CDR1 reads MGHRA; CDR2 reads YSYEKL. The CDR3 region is CASSPAPQGHVEKLFF. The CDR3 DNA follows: TGCGCCAGCAGCCCAGCCCCCCAGGGTCACGTTGAAAAACTGTTTTTT.

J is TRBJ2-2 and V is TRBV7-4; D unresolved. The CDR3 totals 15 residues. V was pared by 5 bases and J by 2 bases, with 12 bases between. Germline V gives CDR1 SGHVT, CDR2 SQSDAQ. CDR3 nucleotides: TGTGCCAGCAGCCGCCGGGTGCGCAACACCGGGGAGCTGTTTTTT. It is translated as CASSRRVRNTGELFF.

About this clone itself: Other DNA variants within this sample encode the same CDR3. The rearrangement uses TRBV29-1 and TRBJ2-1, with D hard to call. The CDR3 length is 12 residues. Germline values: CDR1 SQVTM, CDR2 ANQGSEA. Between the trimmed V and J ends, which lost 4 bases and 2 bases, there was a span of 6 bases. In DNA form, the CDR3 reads TGCAGCGTTGTAGGCACCTACAATGAGCAGTTCTTC. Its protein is CSVVGTYNEQFF.

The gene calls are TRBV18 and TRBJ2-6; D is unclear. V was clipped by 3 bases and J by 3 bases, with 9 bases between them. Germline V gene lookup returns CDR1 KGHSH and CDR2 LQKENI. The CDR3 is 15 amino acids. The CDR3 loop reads CASSPPNFGANVLTF. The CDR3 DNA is TGTGCCAGCTCACCTCCTAATTTTGGGGCCAACGTCCTGACTTTC. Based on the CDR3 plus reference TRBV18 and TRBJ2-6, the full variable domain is NAGVMQNPRHLVRRRGQEARLRCSPMKGHSHVYWYRQLPEEGLKFMVYLQKENIIDESGMPKERFSAEFPKEGPSILRIQQVVRGDSAAYFCASSPPNFGANVLTFGAGSRLTVL.

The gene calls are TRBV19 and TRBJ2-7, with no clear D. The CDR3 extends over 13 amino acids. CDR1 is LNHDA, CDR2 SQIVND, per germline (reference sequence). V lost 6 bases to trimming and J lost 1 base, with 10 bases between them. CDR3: CASSLDHSYEQYF. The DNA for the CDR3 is TGTGCCAGTAGCCTGGACCATTCCTACGAGCAGTACTTC.

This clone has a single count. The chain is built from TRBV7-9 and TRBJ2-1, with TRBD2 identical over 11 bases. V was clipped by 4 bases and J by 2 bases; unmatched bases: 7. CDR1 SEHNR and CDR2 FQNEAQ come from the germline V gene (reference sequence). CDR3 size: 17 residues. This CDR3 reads CASSSASGRPTYNEQFF. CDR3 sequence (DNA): TGTGCCAGCAGCTCAGCTAGCGGGAGGCCCACCTACAATGAGCAGTTCTTC.

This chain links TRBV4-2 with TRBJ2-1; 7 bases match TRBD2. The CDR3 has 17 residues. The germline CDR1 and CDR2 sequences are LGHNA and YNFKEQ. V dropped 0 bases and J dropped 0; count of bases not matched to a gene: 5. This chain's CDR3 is CASSQDWTGGSYNEQFF. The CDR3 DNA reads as TGTGCCAGCAGCCAAGATTGGACGGGAGGCTCCTACAATGAGCAGTTCTTC.

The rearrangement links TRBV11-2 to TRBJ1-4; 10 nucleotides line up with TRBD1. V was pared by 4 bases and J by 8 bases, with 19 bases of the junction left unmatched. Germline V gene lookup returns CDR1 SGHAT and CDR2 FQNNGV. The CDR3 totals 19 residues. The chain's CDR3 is CASSSEGWWGQGIEEKLFF. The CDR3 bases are TGTGCCAGCAGCTCCGAGGGGTGGTGGGGACAGGGGATAGAGGAAAAACTGTTTTTT.

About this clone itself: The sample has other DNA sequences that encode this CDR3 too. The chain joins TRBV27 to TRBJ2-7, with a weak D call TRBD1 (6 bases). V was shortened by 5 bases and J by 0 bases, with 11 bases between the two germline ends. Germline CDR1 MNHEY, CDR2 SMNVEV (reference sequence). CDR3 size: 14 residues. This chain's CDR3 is CASSPWDNSYEQYF. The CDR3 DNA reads TGTGCCAGCAGTCCATGGGACAACTCCTACGAGCAGTACTTC.

CDR3 nucleotides: TGCGCCAGCAGCCAAGGTGGGGGTAGGGTCACCGGGGAGCTGTTTTTT. Its translation is CASSQGGGRVTGELFF. The gene calls are TRBV4-3 and TRBJ2-2; D possibly uses TRBD1 or TRBD2 (5 bases each). Per germline, CDR1 LGHNA and CDR2 YSLEER. The CDR3 spans 16 residues. V was pared by 1 base and J by 4 bases, with 13 bases between.

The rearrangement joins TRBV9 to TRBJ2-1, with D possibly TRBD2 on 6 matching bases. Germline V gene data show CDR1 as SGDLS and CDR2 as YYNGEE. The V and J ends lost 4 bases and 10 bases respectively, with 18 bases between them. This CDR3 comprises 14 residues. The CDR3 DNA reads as TGTGCCAGCAGCCCCAGTGGAGGGATACGGGAGCAGTTCTTC. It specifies CASSPSGGIREQFF. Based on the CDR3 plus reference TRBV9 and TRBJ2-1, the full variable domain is DSGVTQTPKHLITATGQRVTLRCSPRSGDLSVYWYQQSLDQGLQFLIQYYNGEERAKGNILERFSAQQFPDLHSELNLSSLELGDSALYFCASSPSGGIREQFFGPGTRLTVL.

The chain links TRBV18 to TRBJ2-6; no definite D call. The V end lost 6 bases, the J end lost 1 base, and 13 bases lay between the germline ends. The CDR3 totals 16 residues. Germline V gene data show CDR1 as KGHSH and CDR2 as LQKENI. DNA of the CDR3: TGTGCCAGCTCGTCCACCTTTCTATCTGGGGCCAACGTCCTGACTTTC. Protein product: CASSSTFLSGANVLTF.

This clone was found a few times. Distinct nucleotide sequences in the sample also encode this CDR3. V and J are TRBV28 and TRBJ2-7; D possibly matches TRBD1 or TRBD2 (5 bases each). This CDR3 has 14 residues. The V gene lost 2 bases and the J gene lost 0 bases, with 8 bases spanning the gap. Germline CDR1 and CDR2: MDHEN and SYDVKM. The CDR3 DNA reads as TGTGCCAGCAGTTTAGAGGGGAGCTCCTACGAGCAGTACTTC. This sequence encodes CASSLEGSSYEQYF.

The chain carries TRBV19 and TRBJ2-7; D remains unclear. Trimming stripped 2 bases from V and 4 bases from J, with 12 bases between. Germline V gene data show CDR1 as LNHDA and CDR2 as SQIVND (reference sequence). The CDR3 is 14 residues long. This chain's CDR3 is CASSITDKLYEQYF. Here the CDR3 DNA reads TGTGCCAGTAGTATAACGGATAAACTTTACGAGCAGTACTTC.

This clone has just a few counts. CDR3 sequence: CASSLGLQAFF. The CDR3 coding sequence is TGCGCCAGCAGCTTAGGCCTACAAGCTTTCTTT. J is TRBJ1-1 and V is TRBV5-1; D uncertain. Trimming removed 2 bases from V and 9 bases from J, with 8 bases in between. Germline V gene data show CDR1 as SGHRS and CDR2 as YFSETQ. This CDR3 has 11 amino acids.